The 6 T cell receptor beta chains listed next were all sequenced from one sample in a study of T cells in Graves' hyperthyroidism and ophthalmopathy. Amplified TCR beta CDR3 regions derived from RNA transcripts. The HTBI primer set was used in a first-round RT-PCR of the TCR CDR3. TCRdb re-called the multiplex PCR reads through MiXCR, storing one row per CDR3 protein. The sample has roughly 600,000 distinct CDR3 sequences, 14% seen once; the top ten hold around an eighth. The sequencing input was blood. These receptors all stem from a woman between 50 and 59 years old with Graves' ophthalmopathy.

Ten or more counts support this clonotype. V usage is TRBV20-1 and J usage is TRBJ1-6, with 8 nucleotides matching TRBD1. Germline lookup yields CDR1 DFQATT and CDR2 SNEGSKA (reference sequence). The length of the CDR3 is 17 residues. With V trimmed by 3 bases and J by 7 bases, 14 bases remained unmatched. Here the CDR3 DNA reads TGCAGTGCTAGCCCAACACTCGGACAGGGAGTAAATTCACCCCTCCACTTT. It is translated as CSASPTLGQGVNSPLHF.

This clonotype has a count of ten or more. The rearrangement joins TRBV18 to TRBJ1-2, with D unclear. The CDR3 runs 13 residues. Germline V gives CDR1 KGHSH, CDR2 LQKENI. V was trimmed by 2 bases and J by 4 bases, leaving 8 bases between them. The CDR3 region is CASSPERIYGYTF. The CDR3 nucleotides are TGTGCCAGCTCACCAGAACGAATCTATGGCTACACCTTC.

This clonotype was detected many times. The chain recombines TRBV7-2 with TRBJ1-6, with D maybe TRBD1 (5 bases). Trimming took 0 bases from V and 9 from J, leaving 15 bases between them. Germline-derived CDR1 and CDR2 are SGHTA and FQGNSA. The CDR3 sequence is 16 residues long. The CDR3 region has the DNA TGTGCCAGCAGCTTAGCGATGGGGGGGGTTGGTTCACCCCTCCACTTT. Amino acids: CASSLAMGGVGSPLHF. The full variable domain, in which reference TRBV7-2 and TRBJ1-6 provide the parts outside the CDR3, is GAGVSQSPSNKVTEKGKDVELRCDPISGHTALYWYRQSLGQGLEFLIYFQGNSAPDKSGLPSDRFSAERTGGSVSTLTIQRTQQEDSAVYLCASSLAMGGVGSPLHFGNGTRLTVT.

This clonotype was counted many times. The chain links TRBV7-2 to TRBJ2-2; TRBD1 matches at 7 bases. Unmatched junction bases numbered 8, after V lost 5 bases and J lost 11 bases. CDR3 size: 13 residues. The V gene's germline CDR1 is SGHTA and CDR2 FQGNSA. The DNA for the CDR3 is TGTGCCAGCAGCCTTACCGGGACAGACGAGCTGTTTTTT. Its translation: CASSLTGTDELFF.

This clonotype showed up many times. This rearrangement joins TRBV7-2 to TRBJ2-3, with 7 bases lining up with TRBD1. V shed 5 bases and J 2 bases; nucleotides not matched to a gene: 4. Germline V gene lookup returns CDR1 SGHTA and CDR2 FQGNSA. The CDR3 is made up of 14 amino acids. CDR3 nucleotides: TGTGCCAGCAGCCTAGACAGGGACACAGATACGCAGTATTTT. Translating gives CASSLDRDTDTQYF.

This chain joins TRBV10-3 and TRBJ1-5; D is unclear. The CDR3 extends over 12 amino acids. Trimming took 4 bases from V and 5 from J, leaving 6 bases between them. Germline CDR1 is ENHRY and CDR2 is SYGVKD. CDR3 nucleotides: TGTGCCATCAGTGCTCCCGATCAGCCCCAGCATTTT. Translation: CAISAPDQPQHF.